This entry lists 5 T cell receptor beta chains sequenced from one sample in a study of T cells after yellow fever vaccination. Each CDR3 protein is one row after TCRdb ran MiXCR on the 5' RACE reads. This table has some 350,000 distinct CDR3 sequences, 11% appearing once. The sequenced sample was PBMCs, obtained on the day of the first yellow fever vaccination. These receptors all come from a man in his late teens or twenties who received the YFV17D yellow fever vaccine.

This clonotype was seen more than once but under ten times. The V gene is TRBV7-2, the J gene TRBJ2-4; the D call may be TRBD1 or TRBD2 (5 bases each). The CDR3 is 14 amino acids. The V gene lost 4 bases and the J gene lost 0 bases, with 7 bases spanning the gap. Germline loops: CDR1 SGHTA, CDR2 FQGNSA. The CDR3 DNA is TGTGCCAGCAGCTGGGGGATAGCCAAAAACATTCAGTACTTC. This gives the protein CASSWGIAKNIQYF.

There are a few counts of this clonotype. V gene TRBV7-9 combines with J gene TRBJ2-3; D not certain. This CDR3 contains 15 residues. The V gene lost 1 base and the J gene lost 2 bases, with 10 bases spanning the gap. The germline V gene encodes CDR1 SEHNR and CDR2 FQNEAQ (reference sequence). The CDR3 loop is CASSLGRADTDTQYF. The CDR3 nucleotides read TGTGCCAGCAGCTTAGGTCGGGCGGACACAGATACGCAGTATTTT.

The gene calls are TRBV10-3 and TRBJ1-5; D may be TRBD1 (6 bases). The CDR3 length is 13 residues. The germline V gene encodes CDR1 ENHRY and CDR2 SYGVKD. The germline V and J ends were trimmed by 6 bases and 4 bases, with 10 bases remaining between them. The CDR3 is CAIRQGRNQPQHF. For the CDR3, the DNA is TGTGCCATCAGACAGGGAAGGAATCAGCCCCAGCATTTT.

A remark on this clonotype: This sequence may be a read error, since a much larger clone differs from it by one base. This chain links TRBV5-1 with TRBJ2-7, with 8 bases matching TRBD1. CDR1 SGHRS and CDR2 YFSETQ come from the germline V gene. The CDR3 has 15 residues. The chain's CDR3 is CASSSGQGLSYEQHF. The CDR3 DNA reads TGCGCCAGCAGCTCCGGACAGGGTCTATCCTACGAGCAGCACTTC.

The chain employs TRBV7-3 and TRBJ2-3; 12 bases are shared with TRBD2. Germline-derived CDR1 and CDR2 are SGHTA and FQGTGA. The CDR3 has 16 residues. V lost 4 bases, J lost 4 bases, and 6 bases stayed unmatched. CDR3 nucleotide sequence: TGTGCCAGCAGCTCCAGACTAGCGGGGGCCGCAGATACGCAGTATTTT. The encoded protein is CASSSRLAGAADTQYF. The whole variable domain, remainder taken from reference TRBV7-3 and TRBJ2-3, is GAGVSQTPSNKVTEKGKYVELRCDPISGHTALYWYRQSLGQGPEFLIYFQGTGAADDSGLPNDRFFAVRPEGSVSTLKIQRTERGDSAVYLCASSSRLAGAADTQYFGPGTRLTVL.